Presented here are 26 T cell receptor beta chains from one specimen sequenced in a study of CD8 T cells in Susac syndrome (dated by TCRdb to the late 2010s). Library creation used the immunoSEQ multiplex PCR assay. RNA was extracted using the RNeasy kit, and roughly 0.5 to 1 microgram was reverse transcribed with random hexamers. The public reads were reprocessed in TCRdb via fastp at Q25 and MiXCR, keeping in-frame beta chains. Merged by CDR3 protein, the rows form single entries marked with the most common genes and DNA. The sample table holds 250,000 to 300,000 distinct CDR3 sequences, of which 65% to 90% were seen once. The top ten clonotypes cover around 0.2% of the sample. Source material: CD8+ T cells from PBMCs. The source of these receptors is a human donor with multiple sclerosis.

The genes are TRBV7-9 and TRBJ1-2; D is possibly TRBD1 (5 bases). Per germline, CDR1 SEHNR and CDR2 FQNEAQ (reference sequence). This CDR3 region has 16 residues. Trimming left V 0 bases short and J 2 bases short, with 13 bases between. DNA for the CDR3: TGTGCCAGCAGCTTAGCGCGCAGGGAGGGGAACTATGGCTACACCTTC. This translates into CASSLARREGNYGYTF.

The chain has TRBV11-2 and TRBJ2-2; 10 bases align to TRBD2. Germline CDR1 and CDR2: SGHAT and FQNNGV. After removal of 5 bases from V and 6 bases from J, the junction contained 24 bases not matched to a gene. CDR3 length: 21 amino acids. The CDR3 protein is CASSPLSGLAGARSGAGELFF. CDR3 nucleotides: TGTGCCAGCAGCCCCCTAAGCGGGCTAGCGGGAGCCAGGTCAGGGGCCGGGGAGCTGTTTTTT.

The chain employs TRBV28 and TRBJ1-2; the D is unclear. Trimming took 1 base from V and 5 from J, leaving 11 bases between them. Germline CDR1 and CDR2: MDHEN and SYDVKM. The CDR3 sequence is 14 residues long. The CDR3 DNA is TGTGCCAGCAGTTTATCCGCAGGACCTTATGGCTACACCTTC. Translation: CASSLSAGPYGYTF.

The CDR3 protein is CASSQDPRTIYEQYF. CDR3 sequence (DNA): TGCGCCAGCAGCCAAGACCCACGGACTATTTACGAGCAGTACTTC. The gene calls are TRBV4-1 and TRBJ2-7; tentative D call: TRBD2 (6 bases). V was clipped by 0 bases and J by 4 bases, with 13 bases between them. The germline CDR1 and CDR2 sequences are MGHRA and YSYEKL. The CDR3 length is 15 residues.

This clonotype has more than one count but fewer than ten. The chain recombines TRBV7-9 with TRBJ1-1; no clear D. CDR1 SEHNR and CDR2 FQNEAQ come from the germline V gene (reference sequence). V was clipped by 10 bases and J by 5 bases, with 14 bases between them. The CDR3 extends over 12 amino acids. The CDR3 bases are TGTGCCACGGGTGTGGGGAGGACTGAAGCTTTCTTT. It yields the protein CATGVGRTEAFF.

V is TRBV19 and J is TRBJ2-1, with D perhaps TRBD2 (6 bases). From germline, CDR1 is LNHDA and CDR2 SQIVND (reference sequence). CDR3 size: 16 residues. Trimming stripped 5 bases from V and 8 bases from J, with 22 bases between. CDR3 loop: CASSVAGGYALHEQFF. The CDR3, as DNA: TGTGCCAGTAGTGTCGCCGGGGGTTACGCTTTACATGAGCAGTTCTTC.

The V and J genes are TRBV7-3 and TRBJ2-5, with D perhaps given as TRBD1 or TRBD2 (5 bases each). This CDR3 has 14 amino acids. V lost 4 bases, J lost 4 bases, and 13 bases lay in between. Germline CDR1 reads SGHTA; CDR2 reads FQGTGA. CDR3 sequence reads: CASSSTGTGETQYF. The CDR3 DNA reads as TGTGCCAGCAGCTCTACCGGGACGGGAGAGACCCAGTACTTC.

This rearrangement joins TRBV10-2 to TRBJ1-1, with D hard to call. CDR1 and CDR2 from the germline V gene are WSHSY and SAAADI. Trimming took off 2 bases at V and 0 bases at J, with 7 bases between the two ends. The CDR3 length is 14 residues. CDR3 bases: TGCGCCAGCAGTGAGCACGGTATGAACACTGAAGCTTTCTTT. This translates into CASSEHGMNTEAFF.

The CDR3 loop is CASRILKAGLNTGELFF. In DNA form, the CDR3 reads TGTGCCAGCAGAATCCTTAAAGCGGGGCTGAACACCGGGGAGCTGTTTTTT. J is TRBJ2-2 and V is TRBV13; TRBD2 matches 7 bases. The V gene end was trimmed by 6 bases and the J gene end by 1 base; junction bases not matched to a gene: 11. The CDR3 consists of 17 residues. CDR1 PRHDT and CDR2 FYEKMQ come from the germline V gene (reference sequence).

V and J are TRBV5-1 and TRBJ1-4; unclear D gene. V lost 4 bases, J lost 7 bases, and 11 bases lay in between. CDR3 length: 13 residues. CDR1 SGHRS and CDR2 YFSETQ come from the germline V gene. Here the CDR3 reads CASSVTDGEKLFF. The CDR3 bases are TGCGCCAGCAGCGTCACGGACGGTGAAAAACTGTTTTTT.

The chain carries TRBV29-1 and TRBJ2-7; D perhaps matches TRBD2 (5 bases). V lost 4 bases and J lost 1, with 8 bases in between. This CDR3 comprises 12 residues. Germline V gene lookup returns CDR1 SQVTM and CDR2 ANQGSEA. CDR3 protein: CSVATTSYEQYF. CDR3 coding DNA: TGCAGCGTTGCGACTACTTCCTACGAGCAGTACTTC.

This clonotype was detected a few times. The chain recombines TRBV27 with TRBJ2-3, with D hard to call. Germline V lookup: CDR1 MNHEY, CDR2 SMNVEV (reference sequence). V was clipped by 8 bases and J by 2 bases, with 14 bases between them. The CDR3 runs 14 residues. CDR3 coding DNA: TGTGCCAGCTCCTCCGCGATGATCACAGATACGCAGTATTTT. Translating gives CASSSAMITDTQYF.

V is TRBV3-1 and J is TRBJ2-3; TRBD2 matches at 8 bases. CDR1 is LGHDT and CDR2 is YNNKEL in the germline V gene (reference sequence). The CDR3 length is 16 residues. J lost 6 bases, V lost 0 bases, and 8 bases had no gene match. CDR3 DNA sequence: TGTGCCAGCAGCCAAGAGGGCATTTCGGGAGGGGATACGCAGTATTTT. Amino acid sequence: CASSQEGISGGDTQYF.

This clonotype came up a few times. The CDR3 protein is CASSLEQGTGELFF. The CDR3 DNA follows: TGCGCCAGCAGCCTAGAACAGGGAACCGGGGAGCTGTTTTTT. This chain joins TRBV4-1 and TRBJ2-2; D might be TRBD1 (6 bases). This CDR3 region has 14 residues. Germline V gene data show CDR1 as MGHRA and CDR2 as YSYEKL. V was trimmed by 4 bases and J by 5 bases, leaving 11 bases between them.

This clonotype was seen a handful of times. The V gene is TRBV28, the J gene TRBJ2-5; D uncertain. V was trimmed by 3 bases and J by 5 bases, leaving 4 bases between them. CDR1 is MDHEN and CDR2 is SYDVKM in the germline V gene. The CDR3 sequence is 11 residues long. CDR3 protein: CASSFYETQYF. In DNA form, the CDR3 reads TGTGCCAGCAGTTTTTATGAGACCCAGTACTTC.

The rearrangement links TRBV6-5 to TRBJ1-2; 9 nucleotides agree with TRBD1. Germline V CDR1 and CDR2: MNHEY, SVGAGI. J was trimmed by 7 bases and V by 5 bases; bases with no gene match: 11. CDR3 length: 15 amino acids. The CDR3 is CASSQTPGQGAGYTF. The DNA of the CDR3 is TGTGCCAGCAGTCAGACACCGGGACAGGGCGCTGGCTACACCTTC.

The chain uses TRBV9 and TRBJ2-3; TRBD2 agrees at 7 bases. Unmatched junction bases numbered 15, after V lost 4 bases and J lost 4 bases. The CDR3 is 17 residues long. Per the germline V gene, CDR1 is SGDLS and CDR2 is YYNGEE. The CDR3 DNA sequence: TGTGCCAGCAGCCAAAAAGAAGGGCGGGAGCTCTCAGATACGCAGTATTTT. It encodes CASSQKEGRELSDTQYF.

This clonotype is a singleton in its sample. The rearrangement links TRBV7-6 to TRBJ1-3, with D perhaps matching TRBD1 (5 bases). In germline, CDR1 is SGHVS, CDR2 FNYEAQ. This CDR3 is 15 amino acids long. Trimming shortened V by 5 bases and J by 2 bases, and 13 bases separated the two germline ends. The CDR3 sequence: CASSPMEGTGNTIYF. The DNA for the CDR3 is TGTGCCAGCAGCCCAATGGAGGGGACTGGAAACACCATATATTTT.

The chain joins TRBV7-8 to TRBJ2-3; D tentatively fits TRBD1 or TRBD2 (6 bases each). The V end was cut by 5 bases, the J end by 2 bases, with 11 bases between. The CDR3 is 14 amino acids. The germline CDR1 and CDR2 sequences are SGHVS and FQNEAQ. The CDR3 reads CASSPGANTDTQYF. The CDR3 DNA sequence: TGTGCCAGCAGCCCGGGGGCGAACACAGATACGCAGTATTTT.

The gene calls are TRBV6-5 and TRBJ1-5; 8 nucleotides line up with TRBD1. J was trimmed by 6 bases and V by 6 bases; bases with no gene match: 10. This CDR3 has 15 amino acids. Germline loops: CDR1 MNHEY, CDR2 SVGAGI. CDR3 amino acids: CASSQFQGALQPQHF. CDR3 DNA sequence: TGTGCCAGCAGCCAGTTCCAGGGGGCACTTCAGCCCCAGCATTTT.

This clonotype occurred once. V gene TRBV2 combines with J gene TRBJ2-1; 8 bases align to TRBD2. Trimming removed 7 bases from V and 6 bases from J; junction bases left unmatched: 8. The CDR3 covers 14 residues. The germline V gene has CDR1 SNHLY and CDR2 FYNNEI. The DNA of the CDR3 is TGTGCCAGCAAGCCATCGGGGGGGCCCAATGAGCAGTTCTTC. It codes for CASKPSGGPNEQFF.

The chain recombines TRBV19 with TRBJ2-2; a weak D match, TRBD2 (5 bases). Germline values: CDR1 LNHDA, CDR2 SQIVND (reference sequence). The germline V and J ends were trimmed by 5 bases and 6 bases, with 7 bases remaining between them. This CDR3 is 12 amino acids long. CDR3 in amino acids: CASSPGAGELFF. In DNA form, the CDR3 reads TGTGCCAGTAGTCCCGGGGCCGGGGAGCTGTTTTTT.

The rearrangement links TRBV12-3 or TRBV12-4 to TRBJ2-6; 8 nucleotides line up with TRBD1. V lost 7 bases, J lost 0 bases, and 11 bases stayed unmatched. This CDR3 contains 18 residues. CDR3 coding DNA: TGTGCCAGCAAAGGACAGGGACCCACCTTCTCTGGGGCCAACGTCCTGACTTTC. This encodes CASKGQGPTFSGANVLTF.

The rearrangement links TRBV13 to TRBJ2-1; 11 positions agree with TRBD2. Unmatched junction bases numbered 8, after V lost 1 base and J lost 9 bases. The CDR3 totals 16 residues. Per the germline V gene, CDR1 is PRHDT and CDR2 is FYEKMQ (reference sequence). The CDR3 is CASSLVPSGRFGEQFF. CDR3 DNA: TGTGCCAGCAGCTTAGTCCCTAGCGGGAGGTTTGGTGAGCAGTTCTTC.

A few counts support this clonotype. The rearrangement joins TRBV4-1 to TRBJ2-1; D perhaps matches TRBD1 (5 bases). CDR1 is MGHRA and CDR2 is YSYEKL in the germline V gene. The CDR3 runs to 16 residues. V lost 3 bases to trimming and J lost 4 bases, with 16 bases between them. CDR3 protein: CASSQPGISGYNEQFF. In DNA form, the CDR3 reads TGCGCCAGCAGCCAGCCTGGGATATCAGGGTACAATGAGCAGTTCTTC.

This clonotype was seen just once. The chain joins TRBV14 to TRBJ2-2, with a possible D match to TRBD2 (6 bases). This CDR3 spans 15 amino acids. V gave up 4 bases and J gave up 4 bases, with 13 bases separating them. Germline loops: CDR1 SGHDN, CDR2 FVKESK. CDR3 region: CASSPWDLATGELFF. The CDR3 region has the DNA TGTGCCAGCAGCCCCTGGGACTTGGCCACCGGGGAGCTGTTTTTT.